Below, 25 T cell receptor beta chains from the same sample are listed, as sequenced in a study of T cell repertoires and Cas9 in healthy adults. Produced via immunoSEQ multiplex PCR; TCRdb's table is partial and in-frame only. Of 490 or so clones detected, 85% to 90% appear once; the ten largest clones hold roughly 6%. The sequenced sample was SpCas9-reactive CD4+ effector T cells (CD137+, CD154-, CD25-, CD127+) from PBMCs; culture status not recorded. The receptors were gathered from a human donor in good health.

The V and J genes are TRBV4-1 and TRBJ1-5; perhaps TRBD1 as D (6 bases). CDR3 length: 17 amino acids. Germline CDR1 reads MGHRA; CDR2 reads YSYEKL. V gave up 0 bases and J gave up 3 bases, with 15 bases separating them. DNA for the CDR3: TGCGCCAGCAGCCAAGATAGGGGCAGGGGAGCCAATCAGCCCCAGCATTTT. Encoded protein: CASSQDRGRGANQPQHF.

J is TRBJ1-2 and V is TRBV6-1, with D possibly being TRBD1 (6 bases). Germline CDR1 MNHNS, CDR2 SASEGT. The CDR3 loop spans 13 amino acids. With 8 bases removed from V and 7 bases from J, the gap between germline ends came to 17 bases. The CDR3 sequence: CASLGAGAPGYTF. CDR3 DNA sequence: TGTGCCAGCCTGGGGGCGGGGGCTCCTGGCTACACCTTC.

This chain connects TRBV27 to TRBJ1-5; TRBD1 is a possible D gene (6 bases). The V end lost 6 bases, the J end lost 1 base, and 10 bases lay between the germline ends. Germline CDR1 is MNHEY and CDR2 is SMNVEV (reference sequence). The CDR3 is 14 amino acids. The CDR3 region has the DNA TGTGCCAGCAGCGATACAGGGAGCAATCAGCCCCAGCATTTT. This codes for CASSDTGSNQPQHF.

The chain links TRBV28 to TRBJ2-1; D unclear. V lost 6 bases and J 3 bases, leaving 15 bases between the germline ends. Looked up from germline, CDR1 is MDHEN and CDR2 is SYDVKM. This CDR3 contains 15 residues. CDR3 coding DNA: TGTGCCAGCAGCCCAGGTCAGGTCGGCTACAATGAGCAGTTCTTC. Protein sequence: CASSPGQVGYNEQFF.

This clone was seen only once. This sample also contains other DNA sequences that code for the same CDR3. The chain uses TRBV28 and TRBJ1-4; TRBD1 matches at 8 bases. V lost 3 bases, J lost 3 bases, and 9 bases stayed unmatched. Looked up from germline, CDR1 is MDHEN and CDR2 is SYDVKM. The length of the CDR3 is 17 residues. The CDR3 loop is CASSFQFRGLANEKLFF. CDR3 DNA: TGTGCCAGCAGTTTCCAGTTCAGGGGGCTGGCTAATGAAAAACTGTTTTTT.

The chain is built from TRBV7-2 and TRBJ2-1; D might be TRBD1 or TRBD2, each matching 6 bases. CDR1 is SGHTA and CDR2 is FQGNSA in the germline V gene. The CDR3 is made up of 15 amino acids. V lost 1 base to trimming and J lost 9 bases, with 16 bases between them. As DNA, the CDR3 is TGTGCCAGCAGCTTAGGGGGGGCTCCTGAGGGTGAGCAGTTCTTC. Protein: CASSLGGAPEGEQFF.

This CDR3 reads CAWSVLRIYPSSGNTIYF. The DNA of the CDR3 is TGTGCCTGGAGTGTACTCCGGATATACCCCAGCTCTGGAAACACCATATATTTT. This sequence joins TRBV30 and TRBJ1-3; no firm D call. Deletions cut 0 bases from V and 0 bases from J, with 18 bases between. This CDR3 spans 18 amino acids. Germline V gene lookup returns CDR1 GTSNPN and CDR2 SVGIG (reference sequence).

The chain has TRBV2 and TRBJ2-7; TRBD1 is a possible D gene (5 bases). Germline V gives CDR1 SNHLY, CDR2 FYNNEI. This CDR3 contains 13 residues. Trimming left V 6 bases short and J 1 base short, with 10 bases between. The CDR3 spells CASRGHRSYEQYF. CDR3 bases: TGTGCCAGCAGAGGACATAGATCCTACGAGCAGTACTTC. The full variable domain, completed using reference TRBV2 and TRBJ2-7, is EPEVTQTPSHQVTQMGQEVILRCVPISNHLYFYWYRQILGQKVEFLVSFYNNEISEKSEIFDDQFSVERPDGSNFTLKIRSTKLEDSAMYFCASRGHRSYEQYFGPGTRLTVT.

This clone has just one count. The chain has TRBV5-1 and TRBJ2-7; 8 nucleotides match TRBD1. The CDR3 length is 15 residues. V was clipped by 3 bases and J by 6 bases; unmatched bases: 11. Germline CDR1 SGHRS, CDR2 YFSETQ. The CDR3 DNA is TGCGCCAGCAGCTGGGGACAGGCGGGTTTGCGCGAGCAGTACTTC. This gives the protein CASSWGQAGLREQYF.

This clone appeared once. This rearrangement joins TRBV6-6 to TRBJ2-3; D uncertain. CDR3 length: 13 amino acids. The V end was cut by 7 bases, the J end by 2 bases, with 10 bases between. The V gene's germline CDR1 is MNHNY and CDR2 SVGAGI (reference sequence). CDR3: CASTLDPTDTQYF. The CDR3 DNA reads TGTGCCAGCACCTTGGATCCCACAGATACGCAGTATTTT.

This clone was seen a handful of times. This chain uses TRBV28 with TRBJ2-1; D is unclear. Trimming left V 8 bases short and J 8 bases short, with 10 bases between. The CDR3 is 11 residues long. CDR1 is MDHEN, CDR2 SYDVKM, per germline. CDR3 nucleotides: TGTGCCAGCCAACTCATACATGAGCAGTTCTTC. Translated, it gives CASQLIHEQFF.

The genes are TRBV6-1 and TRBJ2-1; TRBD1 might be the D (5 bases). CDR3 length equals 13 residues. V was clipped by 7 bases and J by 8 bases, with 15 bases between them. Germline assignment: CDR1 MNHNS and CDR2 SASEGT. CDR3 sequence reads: CASKEVGAYEQFF. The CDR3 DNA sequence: TGTGCCAGCAAAGAGGTAGGGGCCTATGAGCAGTTCTTC.

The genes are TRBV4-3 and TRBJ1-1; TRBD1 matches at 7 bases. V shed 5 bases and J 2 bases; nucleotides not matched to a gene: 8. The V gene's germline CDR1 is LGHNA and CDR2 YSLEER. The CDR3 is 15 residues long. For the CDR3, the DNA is TGCGCCAGCAGCTTACACAGGGGTAGTAACACTGAAGCTTTCTTT. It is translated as CASSLHRGSNTEAFF.

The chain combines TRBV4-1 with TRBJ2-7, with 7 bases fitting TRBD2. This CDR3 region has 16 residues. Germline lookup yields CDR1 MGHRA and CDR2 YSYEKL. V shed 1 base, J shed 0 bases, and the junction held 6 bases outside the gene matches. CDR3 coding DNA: TGCGCCAGCAGCCAAGTCGTCTTAGCGGGCTCCTACGAGCAGTACTTC. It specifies CASSQVVLAGSYEQYF.

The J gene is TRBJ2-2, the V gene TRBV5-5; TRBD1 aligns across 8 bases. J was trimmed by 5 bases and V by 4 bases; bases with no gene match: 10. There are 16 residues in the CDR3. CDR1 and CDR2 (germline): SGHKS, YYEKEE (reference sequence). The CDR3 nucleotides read TGTGCCAGCAGCCCCAGGGGGCTGACAGCTACCGGGGAGCTGTTTTTT. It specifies CASSPRGLTATGELFF.

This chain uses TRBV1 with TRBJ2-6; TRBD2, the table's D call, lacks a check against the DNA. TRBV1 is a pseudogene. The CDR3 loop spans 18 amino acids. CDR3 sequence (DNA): TGCACCAGCAGCACGATAGGTTTGTGCACAAAGGCGGGCCACGTCCCGACTTTC. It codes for CTSSTIGLCTKAGHVPTF.

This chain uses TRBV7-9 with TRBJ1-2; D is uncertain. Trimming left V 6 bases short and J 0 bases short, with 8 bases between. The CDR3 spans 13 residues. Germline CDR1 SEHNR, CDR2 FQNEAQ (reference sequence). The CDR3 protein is CASRLNSNYGYTF. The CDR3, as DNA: TGTGCCAGCAGGCTAAACTCTAACTATGGCTACACCTTC.

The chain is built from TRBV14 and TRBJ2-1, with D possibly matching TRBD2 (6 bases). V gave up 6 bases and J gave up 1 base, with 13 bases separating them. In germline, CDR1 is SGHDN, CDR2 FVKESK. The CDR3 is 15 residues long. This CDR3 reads CASRRGRGSYNEQFF. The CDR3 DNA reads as TGTGCCAGCAGACGTGGGCGGGGTTCCTACAATGAGCAGTTCTTC.

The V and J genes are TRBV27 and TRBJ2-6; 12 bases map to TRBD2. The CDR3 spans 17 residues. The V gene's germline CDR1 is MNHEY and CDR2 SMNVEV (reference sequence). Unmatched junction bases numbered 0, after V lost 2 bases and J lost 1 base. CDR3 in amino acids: CASSLLAGGSGANVLTF. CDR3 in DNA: TGTGCCAGCAGTTTACTAGCGGGGGGGTCTGGGGCCAACGTCCTGACTTTC.

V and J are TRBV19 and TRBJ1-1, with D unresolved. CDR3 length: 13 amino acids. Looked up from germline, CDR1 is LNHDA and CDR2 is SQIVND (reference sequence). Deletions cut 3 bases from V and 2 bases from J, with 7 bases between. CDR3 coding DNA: TGTGCCAGTAGTATGTCCGGTAACACTGAAGCTTTCTTT. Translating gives CASSMSGNTEAFF.

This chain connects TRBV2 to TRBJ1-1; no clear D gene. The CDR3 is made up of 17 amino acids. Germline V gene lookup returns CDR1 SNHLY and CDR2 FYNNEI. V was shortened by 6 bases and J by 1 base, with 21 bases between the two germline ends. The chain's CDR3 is CASSLRDPLRSNTEAFF. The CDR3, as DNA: TGTGCCAGCAGCCTTAGGGATCCTCTCCGCTCGAACACTGAAGCTTTCTTT.

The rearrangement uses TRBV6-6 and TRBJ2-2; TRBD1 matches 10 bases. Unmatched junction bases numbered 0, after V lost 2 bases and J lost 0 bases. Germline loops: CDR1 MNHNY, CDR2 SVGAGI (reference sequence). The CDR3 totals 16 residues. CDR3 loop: CASSYGTGANTGELFF. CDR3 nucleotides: TGTGCCAGCAGTTACGGGACAGGGGCGAACACCGGGGAGCTGTTTTTT.

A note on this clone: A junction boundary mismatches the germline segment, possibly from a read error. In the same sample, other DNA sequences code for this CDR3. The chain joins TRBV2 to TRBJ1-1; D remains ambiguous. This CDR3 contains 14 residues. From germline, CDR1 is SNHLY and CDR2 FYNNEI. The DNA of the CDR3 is TGTGCCAGCAGAGTGGTCTTAGGGAAAACTGAAGCTTTCTTC. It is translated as CASRVVLGKTEAFF.

CDR3 nucleotides: TGTGCCAGCTCACCGGGTGACAGGAACGACGAGCAGTACTTC. This gives the protein CASSPGDRNDEQYF. This chain connects TRBV18 to TRBJ2-5, with D perhaps TRBD1 (6 bases). The closer fit of TRBJ2-7 to the DNA end suggests the J call may be wrong. CDR3 length: 14 amino acids. CDR1 is KGHSH, CDR2 LQKENI, per germline.

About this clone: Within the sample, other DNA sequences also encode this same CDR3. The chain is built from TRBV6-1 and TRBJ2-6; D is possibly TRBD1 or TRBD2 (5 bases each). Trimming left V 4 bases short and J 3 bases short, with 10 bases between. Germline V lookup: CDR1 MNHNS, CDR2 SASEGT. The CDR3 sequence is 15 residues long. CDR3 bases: TGTGCCAGCAGTGTACGTGGGGGTGGGGCCAACGTCCTGACTTTC. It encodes CASSVRGGGANVLTF.